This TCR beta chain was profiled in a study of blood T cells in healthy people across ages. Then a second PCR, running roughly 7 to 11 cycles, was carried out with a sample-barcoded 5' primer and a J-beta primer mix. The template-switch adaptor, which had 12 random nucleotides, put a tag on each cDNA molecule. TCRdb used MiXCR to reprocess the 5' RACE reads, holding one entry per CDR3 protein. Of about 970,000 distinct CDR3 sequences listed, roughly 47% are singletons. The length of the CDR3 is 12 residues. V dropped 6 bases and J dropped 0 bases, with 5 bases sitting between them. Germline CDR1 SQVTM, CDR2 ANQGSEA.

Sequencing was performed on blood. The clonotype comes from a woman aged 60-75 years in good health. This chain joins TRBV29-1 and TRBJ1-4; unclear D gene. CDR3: CSVGSTNEKLFF. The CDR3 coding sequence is TGCAGCGTGGGATCAACTAATGAAAAACTGTTTTTT.